Below, one T cell receptor beta chain is given with its context. Source study methods: Amplifying reference gene primers gave estimates of nucleated cell counts. Here immunoSEQ multiplex PCR was the method, and the copy in TCRdb shows in-frame clones only, minus some. The DNA was the basis for D and trimming; V, J and clone size are from that table. Among roughly 290,000 clones listed, around 90% were seen once. The data were taken from a study of blood T cell repertoires in COVID-19. Study details: Samples representing acute and convalescent COVID-19 were sourced from the United States, Italy and Spain.

Patients in Seattle were enrolled during active infection, then followed longitudinally. The sample taken for sequencing was peripheral blood. This receptor was obtained from a woman in her 30s with COVID-19, enrolled during active disease.

The CDR3 nucleotides read TGTGCCAGCAGCAGTACCAGATTCAATGGCTACACCTTC. Protein: CASSSTRFNGYTF. The chain carries TRBV11-2 and TRBJ1-2; D is ambiguous. The V end was cut by 5 bases, the J end by 6 bases, with 13 bases between. The germline CDR1 and CDR2 sequences are SGHAT and FQNNGV. This CDR3 spans 13 amino acids.